The rows below give T cell receptor beta chains drawn from one sample of a study of neoadjuvant anti-PD-1 for oral cavity cancer. The protocol was immunoSEQ multiplex PCR, while the TCRdb copy is restricted to in-frame clones and leaves out a portion. The sample includes some 9,000 clones, around 60% of them seen just once. The sequences come from PBMCs, collected after nivolumab (anti-PD-1) treatment. The receptors originated from a person aged 40 to 85 with oral cavity squamous cell carcinoma. CDR3s include the opening cysteine and the closing phenylalanine or tryptophan. A D gene is named only where the DNA matches it firmly. The size field is filled for only some rows; it gives once, few, many or a size class.

-	TRBV5-1	few	TRBJ1-2	CASSLADGVYGYTF	TGCGCCAGCAGCTTGGCCGACGGAGTCTATGGCTACACCTTC
-	TRBV7-6	few	TRBJ1-1	CASSPRQSQNTEAFF	TGTGCCAGCAGCCCCAGGCAGTCTCAGAACACTGAAGCTTTCTTT
-	TRBV11-2	-	TRBJ2-2	CASSLEDRFAPRNTGELFF	TGTGCCAGCAGCTTAGAAGACAGGTTCGCCCCACGGAACACCGGGGAGCTGTTTTTT
-	TRBV6-6	-	TRBJ2-1	CASSYSRGTNEQFF	TGTGCCAGCAGTTACTCAAGGGGAACCAATGAGCAGTTCTTC
-	TRBV9	-	TRBJ2-5	CASSTPGAGFETQYF	TGTGCCAGCAGCACTCCGGGAGCCGGCTTCGAGACCCAGTACTTC
-	TRBV12-5	few	TRBJ2-2	CAVRKGAVAGRAGELFF	TGTGCCGTGAGGAAGGGGGCAGTAGCGGGGAGGGCCGGGGAGCTGTTTTTT
TRBD2	TRBV9	-	TRBJ2-1	CASSESGSSYNEQFF	TGTGCCAGCAGCGAGAGCGGGAGCTCCTACAATGAGCAGTTCTTC
TRBD2	TRBV28	-	TRBJ2-7	CASSFRLAGTYEQYF	TGTGCCAGCAGCTTCAGACTAGCGGGAACCTACGAGCAGTACTTC
-	TRBV6-5	-	TRBJ1-5	CASKHDANNQPQHF	TGTGCCAGCAAACATGACGCGAACAATCAGCCCCAGCATTTT
-	TRBV5-1	-	TRBJ1-4	CASSFGEANEKLFF	TGCGCCAGCAGCTTCGGTGAAGCTAATGAAAAACTGTTTTTT
TRBD2	TRBV2	-	TRBJ2-5	CASRRTDLAGIETQYF	TGTGCCAGCAGAAGGACAGACCTAGCGGGGATCGAGACCCAGTACTTC
TRBD1	TRBV6-5	-	TRBJ1-1	CASSLGGRRNTEAFF	TGTGCCAGCAGCCTAGGGGGCAGGAGGAACACTGAAGCTTTCTTT
-	TRBV27	-	TRBJ2-4	CASSLSPGWIAKNIQYF	TGTGCCAGCAGTTTATCACCGGGCTGGATAGCCAAAAACATTCAGTACTTC
-	TRBV30	-	TRBJ2-7	CAWSALYEQYF	TGTGCCTGGAGTGCCTTATACGAGCAGTACTTC
-	TRBV5-1	-	TRBJ1-1	CASRAERVLNTEAFF	TGCGCCAGCCGAGCCGAGAGGGTTCTGAACACTGAAGCTTTCTTT
TRBD2	TRBV6-5	-	TRBJ2-1	CASSYTGGKSEQFF	TGTGCCAGCAGTTACACGGGGGGTAAGAGTGAGCAGTTCTTC
TRBD2	TRBV11-2	-	TRBJ2-5	CASSLEGTSGASRGETQYF	TGTGCCAGCAGCTTAGAGGGGACTAGCGGGGCCTCTCGGGGGGAGACCCAGTACTTC
TRBD1	TRBV29-1	-	TRBJ1-4	CSVKGGTGSSEKLFF	TGCAGCGTTAAGGGGGGGACAGGGAGTTCTGAAAAACTGTTTTTT
-	TRBV5-1	few	TRBJ2-7	CASSLDRGSYEQYF	TGCGCCAGCAGCTTGGATAGGGGCTCCTACGAGCAGTACTTC
-	TRBV30	-	TRBJ2-5	CAWRYRWETQYF	TGTGCCTGGAGATACAGGTGGGAGACCCAGTACTTC
-	TRBV29-1	-	TRBJ1-1	CSVGRRNTEAFF	TGCAGCGTAGGACGGAGGAACACTGAAGCTTTCTTT
-	TRBV4-1	-	TRBJ1-4	CASSQDRGDPNEKLFF	TGCGCCAGCAGCCAAGATAGGGGGGATCCTAATGAAAAACTGTTTTTT
-	TRBV7-9	few	TRBJ1-5	CASSSQGTQPQHF	TGTGCCAGCAGCTCCCAGGGAACTCAGCCCCAGCATTTT
-	TRBV6-6	-	TRBJ1-5	CASSQGFGNQPQHF	TGTGCCAGCAGTCAGGGTTTTGGCAATCAGCCCCAGCATTTT
-	TRBV4-2	-	TRBJ1-3	CASSQDLRGAGNTIYF	TGTGCCAGCAGCCAAGATCTGCGGGGAGCTGGAAACACCATATATTTT
-	TRBV11-2	once	TRBJ1-5	CASSLNPSRAQHF	TGTGCCAGCAGCTTAAACCCCTCAAGGGCCCAGCATTTT
TRBD1	TRBV6-5	few	TRBJ1-2	CASRGGREAYGYTF	TGTGCCAGCAGAGGGGGCAGAGAGGCCTATGGCTACACCTTC
TRBD1	TRBV29-1	-	TRBJ1-3	CSVGQGSGNTIYF	TGCAGCGTTGGACAGGGATCTGGAAACACCATATATTTT
-	TRBV6-1	few	TRBJ1-1	CASSVGGTGNTEAFF	TGTGCCAGCAGTGTTGGGGGCACGGGGAACACTGAAGCTTTCTTT
-	TRBV11-2	few	TRBJ2-2	CASSLTGTGELFF	TGTGCCAGCAGCTTGACAGGCACCGGGGAGCTGTTTTTT
TRBD2	TRBV7-8	-	TRBJ2-6	CAAGDVASGANVLTF	TGTGCCGCGGGGGACGTCGCGTCCGGGGCCAACGTCCTGACTTTC
TRBD2	TRBV5-4	-	TRBJ2-7	CASSLAGREFYEQYF	TGTGCCAGCAGCTTGGCCGGGCGGGAGTTTTACGAGCAGTACTTC
TRBD1	TRBV27	-	TRBJ2-7	CASSFTNRGYEQYF	TGTGCCAGCAGTTTTACGAACAGGGGCTACGAGCAGTACTTC
TRBD1	TRBV9	-	TRBJ2-1	CASSPRGQYNEQFF	TGTGCCAGCAGCCCAAGGGGACAGTACAATGAGCAGTTCTTC
-	TRBV11-3	few	TRBJ1-3	CASSPRSDSGNTIYF	TGTGCCAGCAGCCCCCGCAGTGACTCTGGAAACACCATATATTTT
-	TRBV6-1	once	TRBJ2-1	CASRPTGSNEQFF	TGTGCCAGCAGGCCCACAGGGAGCAATGAGCAGTTCTTC
TRBD1	TRBV5-4	-	TRBJ1-2	CASSQGQGGTYGYTF	TGTGCCAGCAGCCAGGGACAGGGAGGGACCTATGGCTACACCTTC
TRBD1	TRBV5-1	-	TRBJ1-6	CASSLRTGGSNSPLHF	TGCGCCAGCAGCTTGAGGACAGGGGGCTCCAATTCACCCCTCCACTTT
-	TRBV4-1	-	TRBJ1-5	CASSPGPALEWADEGNQPQHF	TGCGCCAGCAGCCCTGGACCGGCCCTCGAATGGGCGGATGAGGGCAATCAGCCCCAGCATTTT
-	TRBV19	-	TRBJ2-1	CASSIIGTSEGEQFF	TGTGCCAGTAGTATAATAGGGACTTCGGAAGGTGAGCAGTTCTTC
-	TRBV6-1	-	TRBJ1-6	CASSEARGSYNSPLHF	TGTGCCAGCAGTGAAGCAAGGGGCTCCTATAATTCACCCCTCCACTTT
-	TRBV11-2	once	TRBJ2-1	CASTTLGMGRSDEQFF	TGTGCCAGTACAACCCTCGGGATGGGCAGGTCCGATGAGCAGTTCTTC
TRBD1	TRBV19	-	TRBJ2-7	CASSLQGATNEQYF	TGTGCCAGTAGCCTACAGGGGGCGACAAACGAGCAGTACTTC
TRBD2	TRBV9	-	TRBJ2-1	CASSVGLAERGQFF	TGTGCCAGCAGCGTTGGACTAGCGGAGAGGGGGCAGTTCTTC
-	TRBV11-2	-	TRBJ2-3	CASSFGSHTDTQYF	TGTGCCAGCAGCTTCGGCAGTCACACAGATACGCAGTATTTT
TRBD1	TRBV27	-	TRBJ1-5	CASRKRTGGRIDGNQPQHF	TGTGCCAGCAGAAAAAGGACAGGCGGTAGGATTGACGGCAATCAGCCCCAGCATTTT
-	TRBV14	-	TRBJ1-1	CASSLNTYNTEAFF	TGTGCCAGCAGCTTGAATACCTATAACACTGAAGCTTTCTTT
-	TRBV4-1	-	TRBJ2-4	CASSQRGGPQAKNIQYF	TGCGCCAGCAGCCAGAGGGGGGGGCCCCAAGCCAAAAACATTCAGTACTTC
-	TRBV20-1	-	TRBJ2-7	CSAGDYEQYF	TGCAGTGCGGGGGACTACGAGCAGTACTTC
TRBD1	TRBV6-1	few	TRBJ1-4	CASSEAGQGVEKLFF	TGTGCCAGCAGTGAAGCTGGACAGGGAGTTGAAAAACTGTTTTTT
-	TRBV5-1	once	TRBJ1-1	CASSLARGGRSPRKKTEAFF	TGCGCCAGCAGCTTAGCCCGTGGGGGTCGTTCCCCACGAAAGAAGACTGAAGCTTTCTTT
-	TRBV6-1	-	TRBJ2-6	CASRVQSTGANVLTF	TGTGCCAGCAGAGTACAGTCCACTGGGGCCAACGTCCTGACTTTC
-	TRBV7-9	once	TRBJ2-1	CASSFSVGNEQFF	TGTGCCAGCAGCTTTTCCGTGGGGAATGAGCAGTTCTTC